This T cell receptor (beta chain) derives from a study of PD-1 blockade in classical Hodgkin lymphoma. Study-wide results and caveats: Whatever underlies the repertoire differences (possibly disease activity or prior therapy) remains undefined. A significant rise in TCR diversity by C4D1 was seen for CD4+ but not CD8+ cells. Reported baseline diversity: healthy donors highest, relapsed/refractory patients lowest.

Following autologous stem cell transplantation, relapse occurred in every patient, and exposure to brentuximab vedotin varied. The protocol was immunoSEQ multiplex PCR, while the TCRdb copy is restricted to in-frame clones and leaves out a portion. The sample includes roughly 150,000 clones, around four fifths of them seen just once. As regards this clone: Its antigen is unknown.

Looked up from germline, CDR1 is SGHRS and CDR2 is YFSETQ. The CDR3 has 16 residues. V lost 2 bases, J lost 2 bases, and 14 bases lay in between. The chain links TRBV5-1 to TRBJ2-4; TRBD2 is a possible D gene (6 bases). The material sequenced was peripheral blood mononuclear cells (PBMCs), taken before the second cycle of nivolumab. This receptor was obtained from a human donor with classical Hodgkin lymphoma. The chain's CDR3 is CASSFHARGTKNIQYF. DNA of the CDR3: TGCGCCAGCAGCTTCCACGCCCGGGGGACCAAAAACATTCAGTACTTC.